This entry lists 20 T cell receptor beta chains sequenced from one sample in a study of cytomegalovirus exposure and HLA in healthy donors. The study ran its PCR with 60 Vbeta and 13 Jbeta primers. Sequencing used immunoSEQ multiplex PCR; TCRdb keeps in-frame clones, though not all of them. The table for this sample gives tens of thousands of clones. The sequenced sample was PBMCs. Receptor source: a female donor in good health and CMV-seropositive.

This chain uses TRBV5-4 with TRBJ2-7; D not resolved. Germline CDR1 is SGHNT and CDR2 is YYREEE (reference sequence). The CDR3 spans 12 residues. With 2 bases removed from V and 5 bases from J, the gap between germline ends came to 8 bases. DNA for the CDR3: TGTGCCAGCAGCTTACGAGCTAACGAGCAGTACTTC. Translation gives CASSLRANEQYF.

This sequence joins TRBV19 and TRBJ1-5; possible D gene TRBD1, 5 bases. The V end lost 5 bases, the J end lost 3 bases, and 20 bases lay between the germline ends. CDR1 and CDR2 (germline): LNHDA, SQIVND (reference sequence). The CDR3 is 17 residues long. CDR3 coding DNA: TGTGCCAGTAGTGACGACAATCCAGGGTGGGTCAATCAGCCCCAGCATTTT. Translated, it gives CASSDDNPGWVNQPQHF.

The CDR3 spells CASSVEPAGASTDTQYF. For the CDR3, the DNA is TGTGCCAGCAGCGTAGAACCCGCGGGAGCTAGCACAGATACGCAGTATTTT. The rearrangement links TRBV9 to TRBJ2-3; 7 bases line up with TRBD2. V gave up 0 bases and J gave up 0 bases; unmatched junction bases: 7. CDR3 length equals 17 residues. Germline values: CDR1 SGDLS, CDR2 YYNGEE.

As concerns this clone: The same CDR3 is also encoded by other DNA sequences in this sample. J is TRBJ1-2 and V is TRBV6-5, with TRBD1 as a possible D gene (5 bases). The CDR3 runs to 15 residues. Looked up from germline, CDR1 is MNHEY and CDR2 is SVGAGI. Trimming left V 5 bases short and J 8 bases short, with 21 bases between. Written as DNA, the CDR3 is TGTGCCAGCAGTCTCGCCGGGACTGGCGTGAGGGGCTACACCTTC. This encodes CASSLAGTGVRGYTF.

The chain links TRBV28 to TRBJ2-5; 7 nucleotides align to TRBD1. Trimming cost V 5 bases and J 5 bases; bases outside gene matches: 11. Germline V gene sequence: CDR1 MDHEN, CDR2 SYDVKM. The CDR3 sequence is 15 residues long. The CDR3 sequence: CASSLTGLLGETQYF. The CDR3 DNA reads TGTGCCAGCAGTCTGACAGGGTTACTGGGCGAGACCCAGTACTTC.

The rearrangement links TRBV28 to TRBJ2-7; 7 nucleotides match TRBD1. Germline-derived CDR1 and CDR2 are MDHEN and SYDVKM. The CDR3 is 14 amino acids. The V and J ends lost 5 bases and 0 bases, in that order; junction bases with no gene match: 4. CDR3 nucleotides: TGTGCCAGCAGTCCCGGGACAGACTCCTACGAGCAGTACTTC. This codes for CASSPGTDSYEQYF.

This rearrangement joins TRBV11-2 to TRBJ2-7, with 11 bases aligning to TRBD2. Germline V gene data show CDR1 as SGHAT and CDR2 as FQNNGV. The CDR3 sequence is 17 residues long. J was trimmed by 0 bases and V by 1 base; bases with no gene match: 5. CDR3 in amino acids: CASSLAGLAESSYEQYF. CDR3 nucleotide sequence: TGTGCCAGCAGCTTAGCGGGACTAGCGGAAAGCTCCTACGAGCAGTACTTC.

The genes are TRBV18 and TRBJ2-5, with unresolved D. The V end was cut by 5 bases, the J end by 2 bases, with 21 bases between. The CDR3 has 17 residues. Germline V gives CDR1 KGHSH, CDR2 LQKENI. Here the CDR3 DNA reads TGTGCCAGCTCAGTCGGCCTACCGGGTTCTATACAAGAGACCCAGTACTTC. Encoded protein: CASSVGLPGSIQETQYF. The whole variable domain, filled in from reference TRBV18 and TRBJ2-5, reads NAGVMQNPRHLVRRRGQEARLRCSPMKGHSHVYWYRQLPEEGLKFMVYLQKENIIDESGMPKERFSAEFPKEGPSILRIQQVVRGDSAAYFCASSVGLPGSIQETQYFGPGTRLLVL.

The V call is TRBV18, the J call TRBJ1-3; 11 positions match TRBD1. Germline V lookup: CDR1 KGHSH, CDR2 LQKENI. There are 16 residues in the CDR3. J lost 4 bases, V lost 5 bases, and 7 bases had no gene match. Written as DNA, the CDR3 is TGTGCCAGCTCAACCGGACAGGGGGCATTAGGAAACACCATATATTTT. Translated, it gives CASSTGQGALGNTIYF. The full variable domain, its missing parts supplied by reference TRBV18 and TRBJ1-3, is NAGVMQNPRHLVRRRGQEARLRCSPMKGHSHVYWYRQLPEEGLKFMVYLQKENIIDESGMPKERFSAEFPKEGPSILRIQQVVRGDSAAYFCASSTGQGALGNTIYFGEGSWLTVV.

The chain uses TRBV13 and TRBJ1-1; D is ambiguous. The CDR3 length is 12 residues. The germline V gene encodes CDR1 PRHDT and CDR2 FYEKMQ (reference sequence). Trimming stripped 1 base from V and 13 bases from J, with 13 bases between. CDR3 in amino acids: CASSLVGRSGFF. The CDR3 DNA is TGTGCCAGCAGCTTAGTAGGGAGGTCGGGTTTCTTT.

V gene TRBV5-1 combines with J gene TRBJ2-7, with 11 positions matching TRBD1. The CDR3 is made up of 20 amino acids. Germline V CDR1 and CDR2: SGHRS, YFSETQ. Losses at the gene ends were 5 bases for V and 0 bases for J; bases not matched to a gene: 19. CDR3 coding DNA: TGCGCCAGCAGACAACCGGACAGGGGGCTTCTAGCGGGACTCTCCTACGAGCAGTACTTC. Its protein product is CASRQPDRGLLAGLSYEQYF.

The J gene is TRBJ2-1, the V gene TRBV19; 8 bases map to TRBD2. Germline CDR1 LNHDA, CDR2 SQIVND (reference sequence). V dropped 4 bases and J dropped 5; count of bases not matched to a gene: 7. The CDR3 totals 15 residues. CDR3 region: CASSTPGGAHNEQFF. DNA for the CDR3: TGTGCCAGTAGTACCCCCGGGGGGGCACACAATGAGCAGTTCTTC.

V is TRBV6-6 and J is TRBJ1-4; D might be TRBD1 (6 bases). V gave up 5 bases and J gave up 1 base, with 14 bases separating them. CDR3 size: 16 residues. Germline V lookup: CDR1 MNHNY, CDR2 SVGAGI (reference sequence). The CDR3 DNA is TGTGCCAGCAGTCACCCTACAGGGTTAACTAATGAAAAACTGTTTTTT. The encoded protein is CASSHPTGLTNEKLFF.

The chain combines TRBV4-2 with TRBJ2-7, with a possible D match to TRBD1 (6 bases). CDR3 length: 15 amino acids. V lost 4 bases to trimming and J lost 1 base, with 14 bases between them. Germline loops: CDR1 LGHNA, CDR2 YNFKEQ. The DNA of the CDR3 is TGTGCCAGCAGCCCGAACAGGGTCTTTTCCTACGAGCAGTACTTC. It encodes CASSPNRVFSYEQYF.

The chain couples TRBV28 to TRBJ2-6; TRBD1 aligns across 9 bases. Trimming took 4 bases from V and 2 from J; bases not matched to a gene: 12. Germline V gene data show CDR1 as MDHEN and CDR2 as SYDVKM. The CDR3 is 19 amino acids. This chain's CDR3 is CASSSTTGGHATGANVLTF. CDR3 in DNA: TGTGCCAGCAGTTCAACTACAGGGGGCCACGCCACTGGGGCCAACGTCCTGACTTTC.

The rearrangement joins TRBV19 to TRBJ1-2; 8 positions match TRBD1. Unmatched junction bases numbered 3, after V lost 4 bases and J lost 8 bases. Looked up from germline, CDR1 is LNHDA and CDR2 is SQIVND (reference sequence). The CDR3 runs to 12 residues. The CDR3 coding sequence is TGTGCCAGTAGTACCTCAGGGGGCGGCTACACCTTC. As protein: CASSTSGGGYTF.

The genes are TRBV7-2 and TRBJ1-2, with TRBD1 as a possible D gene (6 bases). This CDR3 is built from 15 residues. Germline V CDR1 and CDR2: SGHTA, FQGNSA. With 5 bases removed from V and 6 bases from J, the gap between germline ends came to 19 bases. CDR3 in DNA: TGTGCCAGCAGCCCCCGAAAGTTAGGGGGGGATGGCTACACCTTC. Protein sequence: CASSPRKLGGDGYTF.

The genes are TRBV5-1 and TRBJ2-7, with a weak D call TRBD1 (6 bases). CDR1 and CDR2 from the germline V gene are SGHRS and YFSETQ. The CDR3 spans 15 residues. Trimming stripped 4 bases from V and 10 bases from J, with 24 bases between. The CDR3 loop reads CASSLIQGGAESQYF. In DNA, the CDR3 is TGCGCCAGCAGCCTAATACAGGGTGGGGCCGAGTCTCAGTACTTC.

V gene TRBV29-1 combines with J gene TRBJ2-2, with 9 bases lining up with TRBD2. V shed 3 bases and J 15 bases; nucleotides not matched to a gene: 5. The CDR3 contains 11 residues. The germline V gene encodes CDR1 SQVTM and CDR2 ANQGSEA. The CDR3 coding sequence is TGCAGCGTTGAGTCTAGCGGGAAAATGTTTTTT. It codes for CSVESSGKMFF.

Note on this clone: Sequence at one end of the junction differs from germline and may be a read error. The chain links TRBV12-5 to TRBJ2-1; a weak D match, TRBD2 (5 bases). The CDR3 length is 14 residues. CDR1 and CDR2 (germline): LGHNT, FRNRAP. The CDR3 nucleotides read TGTGCTAGTGCGGGCTCTAGCTCCGACAATGAGCAGTTCTTC. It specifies CASAGSSSDNEQFF. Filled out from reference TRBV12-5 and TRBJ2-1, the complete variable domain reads DARVTQTPRHKVTEMGQEVTMRCQPILGHNTVFWYRQTMMQGLELLAYFRNRAPLDDSGMPKDRFSAEMPDATLATLKIQPSEPRDSAVYFCASAGSSSDNEQFFGPGTRLTVL.